The TCR beta chain described here comes from a study of PD-L1 blockade in urothelial cancer. All patients carried locally advanced or metastatic urothelial carcinoma. The CDR3 runs 13 residues. The V gene lost 4 bases and the J gene lost 3 bases, with 10 bases spanning the gap. Germline CDR1 reads SGHVS; CDR2 reads FNYEAQ. Sequencing used immunoSEQ multiplex PCR; TCRdb keeps in-frame clones, though not all of them. This table holds 41,000 or so clones, 82% found once. The chain links TRBV7-6 to TRBJ2-7; a weak D match, TRBD1 (5 bases). The sequence derives from a man aged 60 to 75 with urothelial cancer. Sample: PBMCs, taken around atezolizumab (anti-PD-L1) treatment. The CDR3 DNA reads TGTGCCAGCAGCTCAGGAGACAGCTACGAGCAGTACTTC. It is translated as CASSSGDSYEQYF. Complete variable domain (other parts from reference TRBV7-6 and TRBJ2-7): GAGVSQSPRYKVTKRGQDVALRCDPISGHVSLYWYRQALGQGPEFLTYFNYEAQQDKSGLPNDRFSAERPEGSISTLTIQRTEQRDSAMYRCASSSGDSYEQYFGPGTRLTVT.